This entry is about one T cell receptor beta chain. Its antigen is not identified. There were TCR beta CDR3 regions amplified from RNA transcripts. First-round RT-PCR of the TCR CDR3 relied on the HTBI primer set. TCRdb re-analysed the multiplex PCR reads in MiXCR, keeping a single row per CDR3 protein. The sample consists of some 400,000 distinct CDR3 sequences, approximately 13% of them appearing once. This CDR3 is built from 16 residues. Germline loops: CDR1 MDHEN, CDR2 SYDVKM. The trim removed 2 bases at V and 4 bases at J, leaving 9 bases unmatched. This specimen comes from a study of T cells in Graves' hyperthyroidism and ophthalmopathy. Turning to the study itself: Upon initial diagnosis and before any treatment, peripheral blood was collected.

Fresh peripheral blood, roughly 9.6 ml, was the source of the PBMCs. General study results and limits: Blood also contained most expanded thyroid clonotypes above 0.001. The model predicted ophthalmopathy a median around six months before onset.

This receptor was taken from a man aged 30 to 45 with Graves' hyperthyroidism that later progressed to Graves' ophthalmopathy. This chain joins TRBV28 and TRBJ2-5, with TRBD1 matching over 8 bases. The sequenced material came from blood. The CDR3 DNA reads TGTGCCAGCAGTTTAATCGGACAGGGAAGTCTAGAGACCCAGTACTTC. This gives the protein CASSLIGQGSLETQYF.